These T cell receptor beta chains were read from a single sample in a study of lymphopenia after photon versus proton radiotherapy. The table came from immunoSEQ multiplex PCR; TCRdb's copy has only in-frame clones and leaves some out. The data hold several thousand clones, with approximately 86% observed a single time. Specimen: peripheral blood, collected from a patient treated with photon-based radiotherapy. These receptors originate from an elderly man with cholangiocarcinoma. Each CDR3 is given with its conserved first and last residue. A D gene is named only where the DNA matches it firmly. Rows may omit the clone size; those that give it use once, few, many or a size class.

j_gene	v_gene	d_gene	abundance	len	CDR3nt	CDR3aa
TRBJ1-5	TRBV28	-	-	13	TGTGCCAGCAAATGGGGTCGCAATCAGCCCCAGCATTTT	CASKWGRNQPQHF
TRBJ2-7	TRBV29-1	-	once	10	TGCAGCGCCGGGACCTACGAGCAGTACTTC	CSAGTYEQYF
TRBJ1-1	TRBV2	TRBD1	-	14	TGTGCCAGCAGGGGACCTCAGGGGGCAGGAGAAGCTTTCTTT	CASRGPQGAGEAFF
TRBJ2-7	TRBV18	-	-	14	TGTGCCAGCTCACCCATTATGACTAGCTACGAGCAGTACTTC	CASSPIMTSYEQYF
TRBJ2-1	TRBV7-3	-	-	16	TGTGCCAGCAGCTTAAGTCCCCTCGTGGGGGCAGATGAGCAGTTCTTC	CASSLSPLVGADEQFF
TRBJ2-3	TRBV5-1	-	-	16	TGCGCCAGCAGCTTGGGGGGAGCGGATAGCACAGATACGCAGTATTTT	CASSLGGADSTDTQYF
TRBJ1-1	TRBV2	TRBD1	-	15	TGTGCCAGCAGCCCGGGACAGGGGAGGAACACTGAAGCTTTCTTT	CASSPGQGRNTEAFF
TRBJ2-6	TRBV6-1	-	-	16	TGTGCCAGCAGTGAAGAGGGGGGTACTGGGGCCAACGTCCTGACTTTC	CASSEEGGTGANVLTF
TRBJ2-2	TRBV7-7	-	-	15	TGTGCTAGCAGCTTAAATACAGGAAACACCGGGGAGCTGTTTTTT	CASSLNTGNTGELFF
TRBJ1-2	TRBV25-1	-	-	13	TGTGCCAGCAGCCGGGGGGAGGGATATGGCTACACCTTC	CASSRGEGYGYTF
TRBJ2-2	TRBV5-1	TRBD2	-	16	TGCGCCACTATGCCCTCGGGGACTACTAACACCGGGGAGCTGTTTTTT	CATMPSGTTNTGELFF
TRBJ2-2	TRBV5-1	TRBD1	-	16	TGCGCCAGCAGCTTGTTGGGACAGGGGAACACCGGGGAGCTGTTTTTT	CASSLLGQGNTGELFF
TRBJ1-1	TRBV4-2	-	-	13	TGTGCCAGCAACCGGGACAAGAACACTGAAGCTTTCTTT	CASNRDKNTEAFF
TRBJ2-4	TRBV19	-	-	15	TGTGCCAGTAGTATCGCCATCCTAGCCAAAAACATTCAGTACTTC	CASSIAILAKNIQYF
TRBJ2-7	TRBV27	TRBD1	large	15	TGTGCCAGCAGTTTAGGGACAGGGGAGTCCCACGAGCAGTACTTC	CASSLGTGESHEQYF
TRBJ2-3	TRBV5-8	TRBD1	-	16	TGTGCCAGCAGCTTGGTGGGGACAGATAGCACAGATACGCAGTATTTT	CASSLVGTDSTDTQYF
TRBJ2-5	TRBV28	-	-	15	TGTGCCAGCAGTTTCTCTCGGGGTGTGAAAGAGACCCAGTACTTC	CASSFSRGVKETQYF
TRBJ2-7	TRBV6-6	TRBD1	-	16	TGTGCCAGCTCCCTACTCTATGGACAGGGAACCTACGAGCAGTACTTC	CASSLLYGQGTYEQYF
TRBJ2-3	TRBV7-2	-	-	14	TGTGCCAGCACCCCTGGCAGGGCCGCAGATACGCAGTATTTT	CASTPGRAADTQYF
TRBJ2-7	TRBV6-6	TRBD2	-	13	TGTGCCAGCAGGCCCCTAGCGGGGCTGGAGCAGTACTTC	CASRPLAGLEQYF
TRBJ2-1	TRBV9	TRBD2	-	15	TGTGCCAGCAGCGGTAGCGGGGGTTCCTACAATGAGCAGTTCTTC	CASSGSGGSYNEQFF
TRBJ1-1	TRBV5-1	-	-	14	TGCGCCAGCAGGGCCCCAGGGGAGAACACTGAAGCTTTCTTT	CASRAPGENTEAFF
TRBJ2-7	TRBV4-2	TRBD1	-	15	TGTGCCAGCAGCCAACAACGGACAGGGATCTACGAGCAGTACTTC	CASSQQRTGIYEQYF
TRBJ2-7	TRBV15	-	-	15	TGTGCCACCAGCAGAGATGGTACGGGGCCCTACGAGCAGTACTTC	CATSRDGTGPYEQYF
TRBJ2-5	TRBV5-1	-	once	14	TGCGCCAGCAGCTTACCGTTGGGTGGGGAGACCCAGTACTTC	CASSLPLGGETQYF
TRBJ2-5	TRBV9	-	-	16	TGTGCCAGCAGCGCAGCGACTAGGTGGAGCCAAGAGACCCAGTACTTC	CASSAATRWSQETQYF
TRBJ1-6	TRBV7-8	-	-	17	TGTGCCAGCAGCCGAATGTCAGGGGTCTCCTATAATTCACCCCTCCACTTT	CASSRMSGVSYNSPLHF
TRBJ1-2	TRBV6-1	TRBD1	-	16	TGTGCCAGCAGTGAAGCCCCGACAGGGCCCTACTATGGCTACACCTTC	CASSEAPTGPYYGYTF
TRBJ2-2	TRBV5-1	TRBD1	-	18	TGCGCCAGCAGCCCGGGTTACGCAGGGGGCGCGGGCACCGGGGAGCTGTTTTTT	CASSPGYAGGAGTGELFF
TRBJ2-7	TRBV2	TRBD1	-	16	TGTGCCAGCAATAGCGGACCGGGACAGGGGAACTACGAGCAGTACTTC	CASNSGPGQGNYEQYF
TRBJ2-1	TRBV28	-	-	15	TGTGCCTCAAACGGGGCCTCAAGCTCCTACAATGAGCAGTTCTTC	CASNGASSSYNEQFF
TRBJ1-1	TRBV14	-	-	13	TGTGCCAGCAGCCACATGGGGGGTGGTAAAGCTTTCTTT	CASSHMGGGKAFF
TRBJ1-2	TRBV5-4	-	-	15	TGTGCCAGCAGCTCCAAGACAGGCGCTAACTATGGCTACACCTTC	CASSSKTGANYGYTF
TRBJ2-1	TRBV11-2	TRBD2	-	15	TGTGCCAGCAGGACTTTAGCGGGGGGATACAATGAGCAGTTCTTC	CASRTLAGGYNEQFF
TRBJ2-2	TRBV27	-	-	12	TGTGCCAGCACTAGCAGGACCGGGGAGCTGTTTTTT	CASTSRTGELFF
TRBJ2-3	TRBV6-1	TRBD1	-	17	TGTGCCAGCAGTGCAATGCTTCGGACAGGGGGTTCAGATACGCAGTATTTT	CASSAMLRTGGSDTQYF
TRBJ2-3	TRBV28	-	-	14	TGTGCCAGCAGGACAGGGACTGAGTGGGATACGCAGTATTTT	CASRTGTEWDTQYF
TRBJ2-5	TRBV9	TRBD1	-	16	TGTGCCAGCAGCGTAGTCTCCGGACAGGGTTTGGAGACCCAGTACTTC	CASSVVSGQGLETQYF
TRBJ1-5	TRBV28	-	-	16	TGTGCCAGCAGTACCGCAGGTGGACCCAGCAATCAGCCCCAGCATTTT	CASSTAGGPSNQPQHF
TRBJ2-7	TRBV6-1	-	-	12	TGTGCCGGAGGGATAGGTACCTACGAGCAGTACTTC	CAGGIGTYEQYF
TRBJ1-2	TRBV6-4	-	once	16	TGTGCCAGCAGTGACTTCCCCAGGACAACTTCCTATGGCTACACCTTC	CASSDFPRTTSYGYTF
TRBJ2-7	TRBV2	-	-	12	TGTGCCAGCAGGTCCGGGGGGCGCGAGCAGTACTTC	CASRSGGREQYF
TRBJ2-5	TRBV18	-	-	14	TGTGCCAGCTCACCTATTGCTTACCAAGAGACCCAGTACTTC	CASSPIAYQETQYF
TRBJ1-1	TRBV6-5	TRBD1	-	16	TGTGCCAGCAGTTACTTCGGGACAGGGAAGAACACTGAAGCTTTCTTT	CASSYFGTGKNTEAFF